This T cell receptor (beta chain) is drawn from a study of CD8+ T cells in alopecia areata. This CDR3 contains 12 residues. The germline V gene encodes CDR1 MDHEN and CDR2 SYDVKM. V dropped 7 bases and J dropped 1 base, with 6 bases sitting between them. Once RNA had been extracted, it was reverse transcribed into cDNA to act as the sequencing template. TCRdb's table, derived via immunoSEQ multiplex PCR, lists solely in-frame clones and lacks some. The sample carries 65,000 to 95,000 clones, around 54% recorded once. T lymphocytes (CD4+ and CD8+) were sorted from PBMCs. The chain has TRBV28 and TRBJ2-3; D gene unclear. Specimen: NKG2D-high CD8+ T cells sorted from blood. This clonotype was sampled from a human donor with alopecia areata. The CDR3 spells CASTAGTDTQYF. The CDR3 DNA reads as TGTGCCAGCACTGCCGGCACAGATACGCAGTATTTT.